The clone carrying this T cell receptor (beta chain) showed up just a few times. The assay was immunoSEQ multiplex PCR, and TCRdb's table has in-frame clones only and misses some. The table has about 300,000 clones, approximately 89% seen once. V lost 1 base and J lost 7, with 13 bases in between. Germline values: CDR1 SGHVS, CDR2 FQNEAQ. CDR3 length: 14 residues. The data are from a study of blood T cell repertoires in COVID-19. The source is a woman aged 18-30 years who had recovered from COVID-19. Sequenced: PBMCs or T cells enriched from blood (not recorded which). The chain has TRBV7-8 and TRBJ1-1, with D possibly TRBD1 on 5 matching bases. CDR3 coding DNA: TGTGCCAGCAGCTTAGAAAGGGGTGTAGTTGAAGCTTTCTTT. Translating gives CASSLERGVVEAFF.